The 10 T cell receptor beta chains presented below share a single source sample, sequenced in a study of tumor-infiltrating lymphocytes in primary liver carcinoma. Scientists recovered RNA and DNA together from approximately 20-30 mg of unsorted bulk tissue. A primer matching the constant region was used to make TCR beta cDNA from 500 ng of total RNA. Amplification in three nested multiplex PCR rounds with slightly modified ARM-PCR gave rise to TCR beta libraries. Running approximately 10 cycles apiece, the first two PCR rounds relied on TRBV1-TRBV30 forward primers together with a C-beta reverse primer. TCRdb recomputed calls from the multiplex PCR reads with MiXCR, one row per CDR3 protein. The sample contains tens of thousands of distinct CDR3 sequences, over 70% of which appear only once. The sequenced sample consisted of liver tumor tissue from sampling region 4. Noted subset: tumor region T4, right-lateral pole. These receptors originate from a woman aged 60-75 years with primary liver carcinoma and hepatitis B virus infection.

The table lists this clonotype with many counts. V usage is TRBV11-2 and J usage is TRBJ2-7; D possibly corresponds to TRBD2 (6 bases). V was trimmed by 0 bases and J by 9 bases, leaving 12 bases between them. The CDR3 consists of 13 residues. CDR1 SGHAT and CDR2 FQNNGV come from the germline V gene. For the CDR3, the DNA is TGTGCCAGCAGCTTAGAGCGGGGAGGAGGGCAGTACTTC. It translates to CASSLERGGGQYF.

As for this clonotype: Because the CDR3 is missing its conserved closing phenylalanine or tryptophan, this is likely a read error. The DNA is omitted, as the CDR3 cannot be located on it reliably, and the CDR3 follows TCRdb's listing. The chain is built from TRBV6-1 and TRBJ2-5; the DNA was not used to check the table's D call, TRBD1. Ends included, the CDR3 has 13 residues. Germline values: CDR1 MNHNS, CDR2 SASEGT. The CDR3 loop reads CVILRGGTETQHY.

The chain carries TRBV19 and TRBJ1-1, with D possibly being TRBD1 (5 bases). Germline loops: CDR1 LNHDA, CDR2 SQIVND (reference sequence). There are 14 residues in the CDR3. Trimming left V 7 bases short and J 4 bases short, with 16 bases between. CDR3 loop: CASTPVTESTEAFF. The CDR3, as DNA: TGTGCCAGTACCCCGGTGACAGAGAGCACTGAAGCTTTCTTT.

The genes are TRBV4-1 and TRBJ2-7; no clear D. V was clipped by 2 bases and J by 2 bases, with 16 bases between them. The CDR3 loop spans 16 amino acids. Germline CDR1 is MGHRA and CDR2 is YSYEKL. The CDR3 protein is CASSQWYSRPAYEQYF. In DNA, the CDR3 is TGCGCCAGCAGCCAATGGTATTCGAGACCCGCCTACGAGCAGTACTTC.

Points on this clonotype: One end of the junction fails to match germline, which may point to a read error. The J gene is TRBJ1-2, the V gene TRBV12-3 or TRBV12-4; D is unresolved. The CDR3 loop spans 12 amino acids. The CDR3 spells CVSSLRVWGYTF. CDR3 in DNA: TGTGTCAGCAGTTTGAGAGTTTGGGGCTACACCTTC.

The table lists this clonotype with a count of one. The chain carries TRBV6-1 and TRBJ2-3, with D perhaps TRBD1 or TRBD2 (5 bases each). Trimming shortened V by 7 bases and J by 4 bases, and 18 bases separated the two germline ends. This CDR3 has 15 residues. Germline V gene lookup returns CDR1 MNHNS and CDR2 SASEGT. Here the CDR3 DNA reads TGTGCCAGCATCCCGGGACGCGGGCGGCCAGATACGCAGTATTTT. It yields the protein CASIPGRGRPDTQYF.

This sequence joins TRBV5-4 and TRBJ2-7; 11 nucleotides match TRBD2. The CDR3 has 14 amino acids. The germline V gene encodes CDR1 SGHNT and CDR2 YYREEE (reference sequence). Trimming at V came to 9 bases and at J to 6 bases, leaving 11 bases not matched to a gene. The CDR3 DNA follows: TGTGCCACGAATAGCGGGGGGGGAAGCCCCGAGCAGTACTTC. It translates to CATNSGGGSPEQYF.

With respect to this clonotype: Given a much more abundant clone one base away, this may be a read error. V and J are TRBV5-4 and TRBJ1-2; no clear D gene. The ends were cut back, 4 bases at V and 5 bases at J, with 12 bases in the middle. Germline V CDR1 and CDR2: SGHNT, YYREEE (reference sequence). CDR3 size: 13 residues. CDR3 coding DNA: TGTGCCAGCAGCCACTTATGGGCATATGGCTACACCTTC. Translation gives CASSHLWAYGYTF.

Turning to this clonotype: One end of the junction varies from germline; a read error may be responsible. The chain recombines TRBV11-2 with TRBJ2-5; D may correspond to TRBD1 or TRBD2 (5 bases each). CDR1 and CDR2 (germline): SGHAT, FQNNGV. CDR3 length: 13 residues. The CDR3 DNA reads TGCGCCAGCAGCGTAGAATCCAAGGGGACCCAGGACTTC. This gives the protein CASSVESKGTQDF. The full variable domain, in which reference TRBV11-2 and TRBJ2-5 provide the parts outside the CDR3, is EAGVAQSPRYKIIEKRQSVAFWCNPISGHATLYWYQQILGQGPKLLIQFQNNGVVDDSQLPKDRFSAERLKGVDSTLKIQPAKLEDSAVYLCASSVESKGTQDFGPGTRLLVL.

On this clonotype itself: Mismatch with germline at one junction end may stem from a read error. The chain joins TRBV6-5 to TRBJ2-1; 10 nucleotides match TRBD2. CDR1 MNHEY and CDR2 SVGAGI come from the germline V gene. CDR3 length equals 15 residues. The CDR3: CASTIAAGGPGERFF. Here the CDR3 DNA reads TGTGCCAGCACCATCGCAGCGGGAGGGCCCGGTGAGCGGTTCTTC.